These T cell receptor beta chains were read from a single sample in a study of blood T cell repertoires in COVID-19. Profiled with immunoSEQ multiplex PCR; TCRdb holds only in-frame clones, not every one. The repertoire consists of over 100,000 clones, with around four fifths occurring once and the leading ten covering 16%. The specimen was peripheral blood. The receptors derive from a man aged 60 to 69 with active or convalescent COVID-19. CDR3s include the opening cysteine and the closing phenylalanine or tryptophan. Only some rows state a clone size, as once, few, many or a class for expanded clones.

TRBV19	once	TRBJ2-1	CASSMYSGRSHYNEQFF
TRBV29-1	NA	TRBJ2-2	CSVKRRGSGELFF
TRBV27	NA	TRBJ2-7	CASSGRLGGAGGSYEQYF
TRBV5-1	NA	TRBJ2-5	CASSSQGQETQYF
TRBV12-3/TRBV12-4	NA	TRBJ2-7	CASSFGEVYEQYF
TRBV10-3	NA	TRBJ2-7	CATGDIAYEQYF
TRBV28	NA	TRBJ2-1	CASSEGLAPREQFF
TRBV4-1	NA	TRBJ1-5	CASSQDPVSNQPQHF
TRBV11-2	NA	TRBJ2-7	CASSLVRSYEQYF
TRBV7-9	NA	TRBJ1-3	CASRTGRNGNTIYF
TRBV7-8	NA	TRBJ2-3	CASRSEATDTQYF
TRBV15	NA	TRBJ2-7	CATSSNGAGRDSYEQYF
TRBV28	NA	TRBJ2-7	CASTHSEGFRGQNEQYF
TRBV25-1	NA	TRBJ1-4	CASSAPGQVNEKLFF
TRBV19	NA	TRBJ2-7	CASSAASSYEQYF
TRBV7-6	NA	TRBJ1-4	CASSLTATNEKLFF
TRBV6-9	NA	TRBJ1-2	CASSLATGLPYGYTF
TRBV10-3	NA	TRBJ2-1	CAISTGDNEQFF
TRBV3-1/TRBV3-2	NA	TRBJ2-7	CASSRLPGQGASTYEQYF
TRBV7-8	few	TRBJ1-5	CASSSNSNQPQHF
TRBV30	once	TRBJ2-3	CAWSGATDTQYF